This T cell receptor beta chain comes out of a study of T-cell reconstitution after alpha-beta-depleted transplantation in children. Unique molecular identifiers were used in preparing the TCRbeta library. TCRdb passed the PCR reads through MiXCR, listing each CDR3 protein once. The sample has roughly 500,000 distinct CDR3 sequences, 32% seen once; the top ten hold less than 2.5%. Per germline, CDR1 LNHDA and CDR2 SQIVND (reference sequence). CDR3 length: 15 amino acids. Losses at the gene ends were 8 bases for V and 7 bases for J; bases not matched to a gene: 11. In this sample, this clonotype turned up a few times.

Source: PBMCs from the stem cell graft donor, taken from the stem cell graft. This TCR was recovered from a human donor who donated a stem cell graft to a child with aplastic anemia. The rearrangement joins TRBV19 to TRBJ1-5; 10 bases are a match to TRBD1. The CDR3 sequence: CASGDRGPLEQPQHF. The CDR3 DNA reads TGTGCCAGTGGAGACAGGGGGCCTTTAGAACAGCCCCAGCATTTT.